The 15 T cell receptor beta chains reported below all come from one sample, sequenced in a study of cytomegalovirus exposure and HLA in healthy donors. Libraries were prepared by immunoSEQ multiplex PCR; TCRdb keeps only in-frame clonotypes and omits some of them. The sample yields a few hundred thousand clones, approximately 88% seen once. Sequencing was performed on PBMCs. These receptors came from a woman under 40 in good health and CMV-seropositive.

The rearrangement uses TRBV10-2 and TRBJ2-1; 8 nucleotides match TRBD2. The CDR3 sequence is 15 residues long. The V gene's germline CDR1 is WSHSY and CDR2 SAAADI. Unmatched junction bases numbered 2, after V lost 0 bases and J lost 4 bases. The CDR3 region is CASSESGTSYNEQFF. Written as DNA, the CDR3 is TGCGCCAGCAGTGAGTCGGGGACTAGTTACAATGAGCAGTTCTTC.

The chain carries TRBV10-3 and TRBJ2-7; TRBD1 might be the D (5 bases). There are 16 residues in the CDR3. V was trimmed by 0 bases and J by 6 bases, leaving 18 bases between them. Germline-derived CDR1 and CDR2 are ENHRY and SYGVKD. The CDR3, as DNA: TGTGCCATCAGTGAGTCGAGGCAGGGCCCTTTGGGCGAGCAGTACTTC. This codes for CAISESRQGPLGEQYF.

This clone appeared a single time. The chain links TRBV27 to TRBJ2-7; TRBD2 matches 12 bases. With 5 bases clipped from V and 1 base from J, the junction kept 6 bases outside the gene matches. The CDR3 covers 16 residues. The germline CDR1 and CDR2 sequences are MNHEY and SMNVEV (reference sequence). CDR3 protein: CASSPGLAGASYEQYF. CDR3 nucleotides: TGTGCCAGCAGTCCGGGACTAGCGGGTGCTTCCTACGAGCAGTACTTC.

V is TRBV5-6 and J is TRBJ1-2; D call uncertain. V was trimmed by 6 bases and J by 7 bases, leaving 10 bases between them. This CDR3 comprises 11 residues. Germline V CDR1 and CDR2: SGHDT, YYEEEE. The CDR3 region is CASKGSVGYTF. The CDR3 DNA is TGTGCCAGCAAGGGATCTGTTGGCTACACCTTC.

This rearrangement joins TRBV13 to TRBJ2-7, with TRBD1 identical over 7 bases. Germline values: CDR1 PRHDT, CDR2 FYEKMQ (reference sequence). Trimming took 3 bases from V and 3 from J; bases not matched to a gene: 11. This CDR3 has 16 amino acids. CDR3 nucleotides: TGTGCCAGCAGCTTGGTAAGGGCAGGGGGAAACTACGAGCAGTACTTC. Translation gives CASSLVRAGGNYEQYF.

V usage is TRBV2 and J usage is TRBJ2-7; 8 bases map to TRBD2. With V trimmed by 8 bases and J by 6 bases, 9 bases remained unmatched. Per germline, CDR1 SNHLY and CDR2 FYNNEI. The CDR3 runs to 13 residues. The CDR3 here is CASEDVAGFEQYF. CDR3 DNA sequence: TGTGCCAGCGAGGACGTAGCGGGATTCGAGCAGTACTTC.

The rearrangement links TRBV9 to TRBJ2-3; D perhaps matches TRBD2 (6 bases). The CDR3 length is 13 residues. The germline V gene has CDR1 SGDLS and CDR2 YYNGEE. Trimming stripped 0 bases from V and 9 bases from J, with 11 bases between. CDR3 DNA: TGTGCCAGCAGCGTAGAGGCGGGAACGACGCAGTATTTT. Translating it yields CASSVEAGTTQYF.

The V and J genes are TRBV27 and TRBJ2-7, with D unresolved. Germline V CDR1 and CDR2: MNHEY, SMNVEV (reference sequence). Trimming took off 5 bases at V and 0 bases at J, with 8 bases between the two ends. The CDR3 spans 13 residues. CDR3 protein: CASSPSSSYEQYF. CDR3 coding DNA: TGTGCCAGCAGTCCCTCCAGCTCCTACGAGCAGTACTTC.

The chain employs TRBV30 and TRBJ1-4, with D unclear. CDR3 length equals 15 residues. Trimming left V 0 bases short and J 4 bases short, with 12 bases between. Germline V gene sequence: CDR1 GTSNPN, CDR2 SVGIG (reference sequence). CDR3 DNA sequence: TGTGCCTGGAGTGTGGATGCAGTATTTAATGAAAAACTGTTTTTT. Translated, it gives CAWSVDAVFNEKLFF. The complete variable domain, with remaining parts taken from reference TRBV30 and TRBJ1-4, reads SQTIHQWPATLVQPVGSPLSLECTVEGTSNPNLYWYRQAAGRGLQLLFYSVGIGQISSEVPQNLSASRPQDRQFILSSKKLLLSDSGFYLCAWSVDAVFNEKLFFGSGTQLSVL.

This clone has more than one count but fewer than ten. This rearrangement joins TRBV11-3 to TRBJ2-3; 8 nucleotides line up with TRBD2. The ends lost 2 bases at V and 2 bases at J; junction bases unmatched: 6. The CDR3 runs 16 residues. Germline V gene data show CDR1 as SGHNT and CDR2 as YENEEA. The CDR3 here is CASSLRREASTDTQYF. The DNA of the CDR3 is TGTGCCAGCAGCTTACGGCGGGAGGCCTCCACAGATACGCAGTATTTT.

A few counts support this clone. The V and J genes are TRBV2 and TRBJ2-5, with unresolved D. The V gene lost 6 bases and the J gene lost 6 bases, with 8 bases spanning the gap. Germline CDR1 SNHLY, CDR2 FYNNEI. CDR3 size: 11 residues. Here the CDR3 DNA reads TGTGCCAGCAGGGGTGTGCAGACCCAGTACTTC. Translated, it gives CASRGVQTQYF.

The V call is TRBV5-1, the J call TRBJ1-1; 7 bases are a match to TRBD1. After removal of 5 bases from V and 2 bases from J, the junction contained 6 bases not matched to a gene. Germline-derived CDR1 and CDR2 are SGHRS and YFSETQ. This CDR3 contains 14 residues. The CDR3, as DNA: TGCGCCAGCAGAACAGGGGTTGGAAACACTGAAGCTTTCTTT. Protein: CASRTGVGNTEAFF.

The rearrangement links TRBV11-2 to TRBJ2-3; TRBD2 is a possible D gene (6 bases). V lost 5 bases, J lost 0 bases, and 12 bases lay in between. CDR1 and CDR2 (germline): SGHAT, FQNNGV. The CDR3 covers 15 residues. The CDR3 region has the DNA TGTGCCAGCAGCCCGGGGGTTAGAAGCACAGATACGCAGTATTTT. Amino acids: CASSPGVRSTDTQYF.

V gene TRBV10-3 combines with J gene TRBJ1-1; D is undetermined. The CDR3 is 11 residues long. Germline loops: CDR1 ENHRY, CDR2 SYGVKD. Trimming stripped 5 bases from V and 11 bases from J, with 12 bases between. The CDR3 nucleotides read TGTGCCATCAGTTCCGGTTCCCTCGCTTTCTTT. It codes for CAISSGSLAFF.

The rearrangement uses TRBV2 and TRBJ2-7; weak D call: TRBD1 (6 bases). This CDR3 contains 14 residues. Trimming removed 9 bases from V and 2 bases from J, with 17 bases in between. CDR1 is SNHLY and CDR2 is FYNNEI in the germline V gene. CDR3: CASRAYRETYEQYF. For the CDR3, the DNA is TGTGCCAGTCGGGCCTACAGGGAAACCTACGAGCAGTACTTC.